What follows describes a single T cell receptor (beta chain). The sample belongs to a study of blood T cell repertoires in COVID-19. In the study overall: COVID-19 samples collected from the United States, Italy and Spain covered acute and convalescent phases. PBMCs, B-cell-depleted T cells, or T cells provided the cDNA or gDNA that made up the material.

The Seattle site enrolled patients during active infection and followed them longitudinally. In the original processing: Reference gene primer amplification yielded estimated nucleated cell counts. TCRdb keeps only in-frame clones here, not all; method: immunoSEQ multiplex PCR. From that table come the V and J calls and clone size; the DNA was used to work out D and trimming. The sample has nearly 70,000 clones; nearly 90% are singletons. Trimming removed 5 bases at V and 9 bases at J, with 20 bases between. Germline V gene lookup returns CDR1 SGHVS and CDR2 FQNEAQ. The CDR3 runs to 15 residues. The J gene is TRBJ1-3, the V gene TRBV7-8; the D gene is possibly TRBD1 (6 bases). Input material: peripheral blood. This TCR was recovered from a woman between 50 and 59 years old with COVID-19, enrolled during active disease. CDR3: CASSPLSSGGSTIYF. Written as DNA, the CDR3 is TGTGCCAGCAGCCCCCTTTCTAGTGGGGGCAGCACCATATATTTT.